This TCR beta chain stems from a study of blood T cell repertoires in COVID-19. For the study at large: The United States, Italy and Spain provided the acute and convalescent COVID-19 samples. PBMCs, B-cell-depleted T cells, or T cells were the source of the cDNA or gDNA that made up the material.

In the original workflow: Reference gene primer amplification gave estimated nucleated cell counts. Some clones are missing from TCRdb's copy, which holds only in-frame ones; the method was immunoSEQ multiplex PCR. D and trimming come from the DNA, and the V and J calls and clone size come from that table. The sample has fewer than 130,000 clones; 76% are singletons. Germline values: CDR1 MDHEN, CDR2 SYDVKM. Trimming left V 3 bases short and J 4 bases short, with 12 bases between. The length of the CDR3 is 14 residues. This clone was seen a handful of times. This clonotype originated in a woman aged 80 or over with acute or convalescent COVID-19. The chain carries TRBV28 and TRBJ2-5; TRBD2 is a possible D gene (5 bases). Material for sequencing was peripheral blood. The CDR3 is CASSFQLGRETQYF. CDR3 nucleotide sequence: TGTGCCAGCAGTTTCCAACTAGGTCGAGAGACCCAGTACTTC.